This T cell receptor (beta chain) was retrieved from a study of CD4+ T cells in melanoma. TCRdb's copy holds only in-frame clones and misses some; the assay was immunoSEQ multiplex PCR. This sample has roughly 120,000 clones, with about 92% found just once. About this clone: As yet, its antigen is unknown.

Germline V gene data show CDR1 as MDHEN and CDR2 as SYDVKM. The length of the CDR3 is 11 residues. Trimming left V 1 base short and J 6 bases short, with 4 bases between. Study-level findings and limits: In melanoma, neoantigen-specific CD4+ T cells reportedly differed in differentiation state. A reported correlation linked neoantigen-specific CD4+ T cells to CD8+, macrophage and B cell function.

The TCR was taken from a human donor with melanoma. Sequencing was performed on peripheral blood. The rearrangement uses TRBV28 and TRBJ2-7; D remains unclear. This chain's CDR3 is CASSLFGEQYF. The CDR3 DNA reads as TGTGCCAGCAGTTTATTCGGCGAGCAGTACTTC.